The entry below describes one T cell receptor (beta chain). This clone came up once. Its antigen has not been determined. The input lacks base qualities; no much larger clone sits a single base away. The data originate from a study of blood T cell repertoires in COVID-19 (dated by TCRdb to 2018 to 2021). As for the study more broadly: Samples covering the acute and convalescent phases of COVID-19 were provided by collaborators in the United States, Italy and Spain. The material from the prospective study consisted of cDNA or gDNA derived from T cells, B-cell-depleted T cells, or PBMCs. The dataset comprised deeply sampled blood TCRbeta repertoires from subjects exposed to, actively infected with, or recovered from COVID-19. A freely available public database, intended as a resource for researchers studying the immune response to SARS-CoV-2, is where the repertoires were released. The samples were drawn from the first 160 participants of the ongoing ImmuneRACE study and from about 1,200 subjects provided by 6 global collaborators. Sample metadata almost always included a de-identified subject ID, COVID-19 status, age in years and sex. Where HLA class I and class II types were available, the types were taken from metadata supplied by the sample provider, not from assay-based typing. Study-wide findings and limitations: How much clinical and demographic metadata was included differed by source and by participant, and the metadata was provided uncurated.

Reading from cysteine to phenylalanine, the CDR3 counts 14 amino acids. This entry keeps only the CDR3 DNA: 42 bases, framed from base 1. V is clipped by 5 bases and J by 4 bases, and the sequence between their germline boundaries is 14 bases long. Per the germline V gene (reference sequence), MNHEY is the CDR1 and SMNVEV is the CDR2. TCRbeta CDR3 regions were amplified from genomic DNA using the immunoSEQ Assay, a bias-controlled multiplex PCR. As for the original processing: Within the assay, amplification of reference gene primers was used to estimate how many nucleated cells each sample contained. Sequence reads were collapsed and filtered to measure the absolute abundance of every unique TCRbeta CDR3 rearrangement. For each sample, productive Simpson clonality was calculated as the square root of Simpson's diversity index across productive rearrangements. Imported from immuneACCESS, the table was reduced by TCRdb to in-frame sequences with V and J called. These copies leave out some clones; in studies compared against another copy, an unresolved V gene accounts for under half, and the cause of the remainder is not known. The DNA gave D and trimming, while V, J and clone size come from that table. The sample table records some 71,000 clones; more than 65% of these occur just once. Approximately 20% of the sample goes to the ten largest clones.

Whole blood was collected in K2EDTA tubes by collaborating institutions according to the institutions' own protocols. For TCRbeta analysis, collaborator samples were shipped as frozen whole blood, as isolated PBMCs, or as DNA extracted from either sample type. Material: peripheral blood. This receptor chain uses TRBV27 and TRBJ1-1, with an unclear D gene assignment. This TCR was recovered from a woman aged 45-60 years with acute or convalescent COVID-19. The sequence in DNA is TGTGCCAGCAGTATAGGAGTAATTAGCACTGAAGCTTTCTTT. This codes for CASSIGVISTEAFF.